This entry describes one TCR beta chain. What it binds is not known. The table came from immunoSEQ multiplex PCR; TCRdb's copy has only in-frame clones and leaves some out. The profile shows tens of thousands of clones, around 93% of them singletons. The data stem from a study of PD-L1 blockade in urothelial cancer. Overall study context: Atezolizumab at 1,200 mg intravenously every 3 weeks was started by patients in the mid-2010s. Patients had undergone 0 to 3 prior chemotherapy regimens. Timepoints chosen for blood analysis were 3 weeks (second dose) and 6 weeks after treatment start. The study's findings and limits: For durable-benefit patients, tumor-associated blood clones expanded more at 3 weeks.

Germline loops: CDR1 ENHRY, CDR2 SYGVKD. The CDR3 spans 14 residues. V lost 2 bases, J lost 0 bases, and 6 bases lay in between. Time point: peripheral blood 6 weeks after treatment start. V gene TRBV10-3 combines with J gene TRBJ2-3; no clear D. The clonotype was recovered from a woman of 80 years or more with urothelial cancer. The source material was PBMCs, sampled around atezolizumab (anti-PD-L1) treatment. This CDR3 reads CAISEAASTDTQYF. In DNA, the CDR3 is TGTGCCATCAGTGAGGCGGCTAGCACAGATACGCAGTATTTT.